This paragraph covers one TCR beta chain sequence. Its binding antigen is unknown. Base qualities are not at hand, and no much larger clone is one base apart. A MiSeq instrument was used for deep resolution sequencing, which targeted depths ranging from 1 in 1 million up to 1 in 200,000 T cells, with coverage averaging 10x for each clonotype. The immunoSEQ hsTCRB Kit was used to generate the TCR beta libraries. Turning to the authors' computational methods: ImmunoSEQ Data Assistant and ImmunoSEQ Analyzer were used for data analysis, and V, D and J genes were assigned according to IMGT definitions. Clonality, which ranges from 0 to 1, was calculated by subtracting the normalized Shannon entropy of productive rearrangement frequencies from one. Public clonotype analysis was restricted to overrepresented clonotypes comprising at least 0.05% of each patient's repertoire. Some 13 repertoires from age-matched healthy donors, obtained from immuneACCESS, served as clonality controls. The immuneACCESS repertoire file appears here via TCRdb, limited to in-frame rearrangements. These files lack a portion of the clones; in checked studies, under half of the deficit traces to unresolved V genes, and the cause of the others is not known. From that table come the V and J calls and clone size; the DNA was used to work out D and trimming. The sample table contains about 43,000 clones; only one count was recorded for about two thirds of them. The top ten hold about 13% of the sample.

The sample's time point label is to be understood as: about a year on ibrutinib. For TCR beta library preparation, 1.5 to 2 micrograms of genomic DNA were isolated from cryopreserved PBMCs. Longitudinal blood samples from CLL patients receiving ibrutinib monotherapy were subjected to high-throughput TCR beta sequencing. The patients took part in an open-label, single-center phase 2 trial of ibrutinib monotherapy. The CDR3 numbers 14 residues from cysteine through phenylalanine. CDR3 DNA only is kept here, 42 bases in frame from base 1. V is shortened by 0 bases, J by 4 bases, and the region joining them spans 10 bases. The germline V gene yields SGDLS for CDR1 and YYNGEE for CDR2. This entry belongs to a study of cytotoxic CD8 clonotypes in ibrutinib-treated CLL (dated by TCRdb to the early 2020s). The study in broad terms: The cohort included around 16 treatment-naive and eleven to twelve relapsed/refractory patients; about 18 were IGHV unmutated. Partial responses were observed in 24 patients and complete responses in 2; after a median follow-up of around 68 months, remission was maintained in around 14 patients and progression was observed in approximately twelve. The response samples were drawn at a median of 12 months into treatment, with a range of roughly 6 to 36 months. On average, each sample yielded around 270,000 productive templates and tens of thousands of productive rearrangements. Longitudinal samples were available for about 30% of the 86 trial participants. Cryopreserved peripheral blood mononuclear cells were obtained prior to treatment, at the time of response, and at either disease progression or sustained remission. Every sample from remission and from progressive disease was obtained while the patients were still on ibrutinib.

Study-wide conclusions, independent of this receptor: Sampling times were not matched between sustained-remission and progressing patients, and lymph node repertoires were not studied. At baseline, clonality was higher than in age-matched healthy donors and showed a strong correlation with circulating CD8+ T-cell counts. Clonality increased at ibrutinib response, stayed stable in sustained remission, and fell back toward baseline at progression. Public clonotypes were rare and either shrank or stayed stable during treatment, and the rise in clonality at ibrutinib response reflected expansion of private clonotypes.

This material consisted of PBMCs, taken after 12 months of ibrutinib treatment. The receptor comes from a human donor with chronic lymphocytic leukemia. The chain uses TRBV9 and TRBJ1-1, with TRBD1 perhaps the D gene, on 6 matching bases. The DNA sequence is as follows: TGTGCCAGCAGCGTAGAGAACAGGGTCACTGAAGCTTTCTTT. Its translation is CASSVENRVTEAFF.